Listed below are T cell receptor beta chains from one sample, sequenced in a study of shared clonotypes between healthy human individuals. TCRdb's copy holds only in-frame clones and misses some; the assay was immunoSEQ multiplex PCR. The sample records around 610,000 clones, around 96% being singletons. The sequencing input was naive CD8+ T cells sorted from blood. These receptors all come from a woman aged 30 to 39 in good health. The conserved cysteine and the conserved F or W are not part of the CDR3 here. A D gene is named only where the DNA matches it firmly. The size field is filled for only some rows; it gives once, few, many or a size class.

clone_size cdr3_length d_call j_call v_call cdr3_aa
once 15 - TRBJ2-3 TRBV19 ASSIDPPGLGTDTQY
- 16 TRBD2 TRBJ2-7 TRBV28 ASSFSGPSGGVSYEQY
- 15 - TRBJ2-7 TRBV13 ASSLGLATNPGHEQY
- 12 TRBD1 TRBJ2-2 TRBV6-1 ASGFRDRGQKLF
once 16 TRBD2 TRBJ2-2 TRBV7-7 ASSLLPLAGENTGELF
- 12 - - TRBV27 ASSGLARPYEQY
- 14 - TRBJ2-1 TRBV6-1 ASSVAGSSIYIEQF
- 14 - TRBJ2-3 TRBV6-1 ASSERAGGETDTQY
- 14 TRBD2 TRBJ2-1 TRBV27 ASSPPSGTSGFGQF
- 12 - TRBJ1-5 TRBV28 ATTGPLADQPQH
- 11 - TRBJ2-2 TRBV28 ASPGPNTGELF
- 11 - TRBJ2-7 TRBV6-5 ASSSDSSYEQY
- 13 TRBD2 TRBJ2-5 TRBV7-6 ASSLYGLVVETQY
- 10 - TRBJ2-7 TRBV4-1 ASSQDSYEQY
- 14 TRBD2 TRBJ2-7 TRBV28 ASSPFAGTSSYEQY
- 9 - TRBJ2-7 TRBV2 ASSDTYDMY
- 12 TRBD2 TRBJ2-4 TRBV27 ASSQGTSPNIQY
once 11 - TRBJ2-7 TRBV6-6 ASSAPTSYEQY
- 12 - TRBJ2-1 TRBV29-1 SVEGRGGYNEQF
- 11 - TRBJ1-1 TRBV13 ASKRALNTEAF
- 13 TRBD2 TRBJ2-7 TRBV29-1 SVESLASGRYEQY
- 15 - TRBJ1-2 TRBV11-2 ASSLYNMGRENYGYT
once 15 - TRBJ1-2 TRBV28 ASSSLLGVGEDYGYT
- 10 - TRBJ2-7 TRBV27 ASRSPWNEQY
- 10 - TRBJ1-2 TRBV29-1 SVEEQSYGYT
- 14 - TRBJ2-6 TRBV27 ASSPGGGTGANVLT
- 13 TRBD2 TRBJ2-1 TRBV27 ASSLGTSGKNEQF
- 11 TRBD1 TRBJ1-1 TRBV7-9 ASSRDSQTEAF
- 14 TRBD2 - TRBV11-2 ASSSAGLVPSYEQY
- 16 TRBD2 TRBJ2-2 TRBV28 ASSIYSLTSGTGGELF
- 12 - TRBJ2-2 TRBV7-9 ASSLGGLIGELF
- 12 - TRBJ2-3 TRBV19 ASTLVYGADTQY
- 12 TRBD1 TRBJ1-2 TRBV7-9 ASSPQGTGYGYT
- 11 - TRBJ2-1 TRBV27 ASRPDQGGEQF
- 12 TRBD2 TRBJ2-4 TRBV6-5 ASSSPGGENIQY
- 10 - TRBJ2-1 TRBV27 ASSGGPREQF
few 11 TRBD1 TRBJ2-7 TRBV28 ASRGTGTYEQY
- 13 - TRBJ1-3 TRBV4-1 ASSLGPGAGNTIY
- 16 - TRBJ2-7 TRBV5-6 ASSWGLQNPFGSYEQY
once 13 - TRBJ2-1 TRBV7-6 ASSLAGTRYNEQF
- 10 - TRBJ1-2 TRBV9 ASSGINYGYT
once 14 TRBD2 TRBJ2-1 TRBV5-1 ASSSISGSALVEQF
- 13 - TRBJ2-7 TRBV6-1 ASSPAGVLDYEQY